The present T cell receptor (beta chain) was sequenced within a study of low-dose radiotherapy and immunotherapy resistance in tumors. Study at large: Treatment consisted of nivolumab 240 mg every two weeks and ipilimumab 1 mg/kg every six weeks, given intravenously to patients. The drug cyclophosphamide was given into a vein at 200 mg/m2 every two weeks, one day before radiation and immunotherapy. Daily, from cycle 1 day 1 and for four cycles, patients took oral aspirin 300 mg.

Alpha and beta chains were covered, as first-strand cDNA relied on TRAV- and TRBV-specific primers. It was with a constant-region primer and a V-primer adapter that TCRs were amplified over roughly 18 PCR cycles. One entry per CDR3 protein, called by TCRdb with MiXCR from the reads. Of 55,000 to 70,000 distinct CDR3 sequences listed, approximately 25% are singletons. This clonotype showed up many times. From germline, CDR1 is SGHRS and CDR2 YFSETQ. The CDR3 runs to 15 residues. The trim removed 4 bases at V and 2 bases at J, leaving 4 bases unmatched. Regarding time point: before trial treatment. Qualifying patients carried advanced solid tumors devoid of tumor-infiltrating lymphocytes.

The receptor was isolated from a male donor with prostate cancer. The sample in question was PBMCs, obtained before treatment. The chain couples TRBV5-1 to TRBJ2-1; 9 bases match TRBD2. CDR3 protein: CASSLSGGTYNEQFF. The CDR3 DNA follows: TGCGCCAGCAGCCTTAGCGGGGGAACCTACAATGAGCAGTTCTTC.